A selection of T cell receptor beta chains follows, all from one sample in a study of T cell responses to AZD1222 COVID-19 vaccine. Method: immunoSEQ multiplex PCR; TCRdb's copy keeps in-frame clones and lacks some. Of 70,000 to 95,000 clones listed, 75% to 90% are singletons. This material consisted of peripheral blood, taken 28 days after the second AZD1222 dose. The receptors were sampled from an adult who received the AZD1222 COVID-19 vaccine. Each CDR3 is given with its conserved first and last residue. A D gene is named only where the DNA matches it firmly. Clone size is not always given. Where it is, it says once, few, many or a class for expanded clones.

D	size	J	V	DNA	CDR3
NA	few	TRBJ1-1	TRBV28	TGTGCCAGCAGTTTGGGGCAGAACACTGAAGCTTTCTTT	CASSLGQNTEAFF
NA	NA	TRBJ1-5	TRBV12-3/TRBV12-4	TGTGCCAGCAGATATGGGGATAATCAGCCCCAGCATTTT	CASRYGDNQPQHF
TRBD2	NA	TRBJ2-2	TRBV7-2	TGTGCCAGCAGCTTACTTGGCGGGGGGAACACCGGGGAGCTGTTTTTT	CASSLLGGGNTGELFF
NA	NA	TRBJ1-2	TRBV19	TGTGCCAGTAGTATTATAAGGGAAGGAGGCTACACCTTC	CASSIIREGGYTF
NA	NA	TRBJ2-7	TRBV29-1	TGCAGCGTCTTGGTCAGCTACGAGCAGTACTTC	CSVLVSYEQYF
TRBD1	NA	TRBJ2-2	TRBV6-5	TGTGCCAGCGGGACAGGGACTGGGGAGCTGTTTTTT	CASGTGTGELFF
TRBD1	NA	TRBJ2-5	TRBV3-1/TRBV3-2	TGTGCCAGCAGCCAACCTCAGGGGGCGAGGGAGACCCAGTACTTC	CASSQPQGARETQYF
NA	NA	TRBJ2-7	TRBV6-5	TGTGCCAGCAGTTTAGGAACCTACGAGCAGTACTTC	CASSLGTYEQYF
NA	NA	TRBJ1-4	TRBV7-9	TGTGCCAGCAGCTCCTGGAGGGCTACTTCAACTAATGAAAAACTGTTTTTT	CASSSWRATSTNEKLFF
TRBD2	NA	TRBJ2-3	TRBV4-2	TGTGCCAGCAGCCACGGCGGGGCACTAGCGGGGGATACAGATACGCAGTATTTT	CASSHGGALAGDTDTQYF
TRBD1	NA	TRBJ2-7	TRBV4-1	TGCGCCAGCAGCACCACCGGGACAGGGTCTAACGAGCAGTACTTC	CASSTTGTGSNEQYF
TRBD1	NA	TRBJ1-1	TRBV5-1	TGCGCCAGCAGCTTTACAGGGGAGCATGAAGCTTTCTTT	CASSFTGEHEAFF
NA	NA	TRBJ2-2	TRBV7-8	TGTGCCAGCAGCTTAGTCTCCGGGGAGCTGTTTTTT	CASSLVSGELFF
NA	NA	TRBJ1-2	TRBV19	TGTGCCACTTCTCTGACAGTTAACTATGGCTACACCTTC	CATSLTVNYGYTF
NA	few	TRBJ1-2	TRBV3-1/TRBV3-2	TGTGCCAGCAGCCGATCTGAGGGCAGGAGGAACTATGGCTACACCTTC	CASSRSEGRRNYGYTF
NA	NA	TRBJ2-1	TRBV7-3	TGTGCCAGCAGTCCAACAGGGGGGGTCTACAATGAGCAGTTCTTC	CASSPTGGVYNEQFF
NA	once	TRBJ1-5	TRBV30	TGTGCCTGGAGTGTAAACCCGCGGACCCGGAATCAGCCCCAGCATTTT	CAWSVNPRTRNQPQHF
NA	NA	TRBJ1-5	TRBV18	TGTGCCAGCTCCCCCGACAGGTCGGGACAGCCCCAGCATTTT	CASSPDRSGQPQHF
NA	NA	TRBJ2-3	TRBV25-1	TGTGCCAGCAGTGCACCCCCTAGCACAGATACGCAGTATTTT	CASSAPPSTDTQYF
NA	NA	TRBJ1-5	TRBV7-6	TGTGCCAGCAGCCTTAGACAGGAGAATCAGCCCCAGCATTTT	CASSLRQENQPQHF
NA	once	TRBJ1-4	TRBV28	TGTGCCAGCAGACCCCTTGACACGACCCAGGGAAAACTGTTTTTT	CASRPLDTTQGKLFF
NA	NA	TRBJ1-6	TRBV7-2	TGTGCCAGCAGCGAATCAGGATCCTATAATTCACCCCTCCACTTT	CASSESGSYNSPLHF
TRBD2	NA	TRBJ2-7	TRBV19	TGTGCCAGTAGTACGGGGAGGGGACCTTCTTTCTCCTACGAGCAGTACTTC	CASSTGRGPSFSYEQYF
NA	NA	TRBJ1-4	TRBV4-2	TGTGCCAGCAGCCTAACCGGGACAAGCCTCGTGGCTAATGAAAAACTGTTTTTT	CASSLTGTSLVANEKLFF
TRBD1	once	TRBJ1-5	TRBV11-3	TGTGCCAGCCCCCCCGCGGCAGGGGGCCAGCATTTT	CASPPAAGGQHF
NA	NA	TRBJ2-5	TRBV6-5	TGTGCCAGCAGTTTACAGGGAACTCAAGAGACCCAGTACTTC	CASSLQGTQETQYF
TRBD2	NA	TRBJ2-2	TRBV30	TGTGCCTGGAGTGGAGCGGGACTAGCAGCCGGGGAGCTGTTTTTT	CAWSGAGLAAGELFF
TRBD1	NA	TRBJ1-1	TRBV5-1	TGCGCCAGCAGCCGGGGGGACAGGGCGAACACTGAAGCTTTCTTT	CASSRGDRANTEAFF
NA	NA	TRBJ1-6	TRBV30	TGTGCCTGGAGAACCGGGGGGAATTCACCCCTCCACTTT	CAWRTGGNSPLHF
TRBD2	once	TRBJ2-1	TRBV5-1	TGCGCCAGCAGCGCGGGACTAGCGGGGGCCGTAGATGAGCAGTTCTTC	CASSAGLAGAVDEQFF
NA	NA	TRBJ1-1	TRBV6-5	TGTGCCAGCAGGCAGCTGAGGAACACTGAAGCTTTCTTT	CASRQLRNTEAFF
TRBD1	NA	TRBJ1-2	TRBV19	TGTGCCAGTAGCCAGGGACAGGGCGCTAACTATGGCTACACCTTC	CASSQGQGANYGYTF
NA	few	TRBJ2-2	TRBV28	TGTGCCAGCTTTTCCCAGGGACCACCCGGAACCGGGGAGCTGTTTTTT	CASFSQGPPGTGELFF
NA	NA	TRBJ2-2	TRBV6-4	TGTGCCAGCAGTGACTCGACTACCGGGGAGCTGTTTTTT	CASSDSTTGELFF
TRBD2	NA	TRBJ2-3	TRBV19	TGTGCCAGTAGTTCCCTAGCGGCGGTGGGCACAGATACGCAGTATTTT	CASSSLAAVGTDTQYF
NA	once	TRBJ2-5	TRBV11-3	TGTGCCAGCAGCTCTTGGAAGGGAGAGACCCAGTACTTC	CASSSWKGETQYF
NA	NA	TRBJ2-7	TRBV7-8	TGTGCCAGCAGCTTAGCGAGTGGGGCGGGCACCTACGAGCAGTACTTC	CASSLASGAGTYEQYF
TRBD1	NA	TRBJ1-1	TRBV18	TGTGCCAGCTCAACCCAGGGGGCTTGGGACACTGAAGCTTTCTTT	CASSTQGAWDTEAFF
TRBD1	NA	TRBJ2-1	TRBV3-1/TRBV3-2	TGTGCCAGCAGCCAACAGACAGGGTACAATGAGCAGTTCTTC	CASSQQTGYNEQFF
TRBD1	NA	TRBJ1-2	TRBV7-3	TGTGCCAGCAGCTTAACGAAGACAGGGGGTGGCTACACCTTC	CASSLTKTGGGYTF
TRBD1	NA	TRBJ1-6	TRBV5-6	TGTGCCAGCAGCCTTCCCGGGACAGGGGGACAATCCCTCCACTTT	CASSLPGTGGQSLHF
NA	NA	TRBJ1-2	TRBV7-6	TGTGCCAGCAGCTTAAGCGGCAGGGGAATCTATGGCTACACCTTC	CASSLSGRGIYGYTF
TRBD1	few	TRBJ1-5	TRBV6-2/TRBV6-3	TGTGCCAGCAGTTTGGGGACAGGGTTTGGTCAGCCCCAGCATTTT	CASSLGTGFGQPQHF
NA	NA	TRBJ1-3	TRBV30	TGTGCCTGGATGGCGGCAGGGAGGGGAAACACCATATATTTT	CAWMAAGRGNTIYF
TRBD2	once	TRBJ2-1	TRBV9	TGTGCCAGCAGCGTGCTGGGACTAGCTCCCAGCTCCTACAATGAGCAGTTCTTC	CASSVLGLAPSSYNEQFF
NA	once	TRBJ2-1	TRBV9	TGTGCCAGCAGCGTAGCAGGACAGTCCTACAATGAGCAGTTCTTC	CASSVAGQSYNEQFF
NA	NA	TRBJ2-2	TRBV7-8	TGTGCCAGCAGCCCCCCGGGGCTCCAGAGCGCCGGGGAGCTGTTTTTT	CASSPPGLQSAGELFF